This TCR beta chain was documented in a study of T cells in Graves' hyperthyroidism and ophthalmopathy. Overall study results and limits: Blood also held most thyroid clonotypes expanded beyond 0.001.

The CDR3 covers 15 residues. J gave up 7 bases and V 5 bases, and 11 bases lay outside the gene matches. Amplification of TCR beta CDR3 regions used RNA as the template. The TCR CDR3 first-round RT-PCR relied on the HTBI primer set. TCRdb re-derived calls from the multiplex PCR reads in MiXCR, one entry per CDR3 protein. The table has about 210,000 distinct CDR3 sequences, roughly 15% seen once. Pregnant or lactating patients were excluded, as were those with uncontrolled infection or other autoimmune disease. This clonotype was seen repeatedly, ten times or more. Its antigen is unidentified. The source is a man in his fifties with Graves' hyperthyroidism. V usage is TRBV12-3 or TRBV12-4 and J usage is TRBJ1-1; the match to TRBD1 covers 9 bases. Sequencing was carried out using blood. This chain's CDR3 is CASSTRDRVLGEAFF. The CDR3 nucleotides are TGTGCCAGCAGTACCCGGGACAGGGTTTTGGGTGAAGCTTTCTTT.